Presented here are 25 T cell receptor beta chains from one specimen sequenced in a study of T cell repertoires in cytomegalovirus infection. Each CDR3 protein gets one entry after TCRdb re-called the reads with MiXCR. The data show 60,000 to 75,000 distinct CDR3 sequences, 20% to 25% seen once. No antigen is known for these receptors. The sequenced sample consisted of PBMCs, sequenced either directly or after in vitro stimulation (not recorded which). These receptors all stem from a human donor in good health (CMV status not recorded). Some clones in this sample may be carry-over from other donors' samples.

The chain combines TRBV11-2 with TRBJ2-1, with 7 bases fitting TRBD1. The CDR3 length is 15 residues. Trimming took 4 bases from V and 9 from J; bases not matched to a gene: 12. Germline V gene data show CDR1 as SGHAT and CDR2 as FQNNGV. The CDR3 region has the DNA TGTGCCAGCAGCTCTATGACAGGGTATACGTCTGAGCAGTTCTTC. Its protein product is CASSSMTGYTSEQFF. The variable domain in full, completed from reference TRBV11-2 and TRBJ2-1, reads EAGVAQSPRYKIIEKRQSVAFWCNPISGHATLYWYQQILGQGPKLLIQFQNNGVVDDSQLPKDRFSAERLKGVDSTLKIQPAKLEDSAVYLCASSSMTGYTSEQFFGPGTRLTVL.

This clonotype occurred many times. The chain combines TRBV7-2 with TRBJ2-6, with TRBD1 identical over 7 bases. The length of the CDR3 is 18 residues. V was clipped by 2 bases and J by 0 bases; unmatched bases: 7. Germline lookup yields CDR1 SGHTA and CDR2 FQGNSA. The CDR3 sequence is CASSLRGPPFSGANVLTF. DNA for the CDR3: TGTGCCAGCAGCTTAAGGGGGCCGCCTTTCTCTGGGGCCAACGTCCTGACTTTC.

Ten or more counts support this clonotype. The chain uses TRBV4-1 and TRBJ2-1; 10 bases agree with TRBD2. The CDR3 totals 18 residues. The J segment lost 5 bases and the V segment lost 2 bases, leaving 12 bases of the junction unmatched. CDR1 and CDR2 from the germline V gene are MGHRA and YSYEKL. Here the CDR3 reads CASSQIDLGLAGDNEQFF. The CDR3 nucleotides read TGCGCCAGCAGCCAAATTGACCTAGGTCTAGCGGGAGACAATGAGCAGTTCTTC.

This clonotype has only one observation. The chain carries TRBV7-6 and TRBJ2-1; 8 positions match TRBD2. CDR1 is SGHVS, CDR2 FNYEAQ, per germline. The CDR3 sequence is 15 residues long. The V segment lost 1 base and the J segment 8 bases; nucleotides outside the gene matches: 7. The chain's CDR3 is CASSLVEAGGDEQFF. The DNA of the CDR3 is TGTGCCAGCAGCTTAGTTGAGGCGGGAGGTGATGAGCAGTTCTTC.

The chain is built from TRBV7-7 and TRBJ2-5, with 10 nucleotides matching TRBD2. V lost 8 bases, J lost 5 bases, and 14 bases stayed unmatched. CDR3 length: 16 residues. Germline CDR1 and CDR2: SSHAT and FNYEAQ (reference sequence). The CDR3 is CASGHPSGRQAETQYF. The CDR3 DNA follows: TGTGCCAGCGGGCACCCTAGCGGGAGACAAGCGGAGACCCAGTACTTC.

V usage is TRBV18 and J usage is TRBJ1-4; a possible D gene is TRBD1 (6 bases). From germline, CDR1 is KGHSH and CDR2 LQKENI. V lost 4 bases and J lost 8, with 14 bases in between. The CDR3 has 14 amino acids. CDR3 loop: CASSQSDRREKLFF. The CDR3 DNA reads as TGTGCCAGCTCACAGTCTGACAGGAGGGAAAAACTGTTTTTT.

This sequence joins TRBV5-8 and TRBJ1-2; the D is unclear. CDR3 length: 13 residues. V gave up 6 bases and J gave up 10 bases, with 19 bases separating them. Germline-derived CDR1 and CDR2 are SGHTS and YDEGEE. The CDR3 spells CASNDWTGETYTF. The CDR3 bases are TGTGCCAGCAACGATTGGACGGGAGAAACCTACACCTTC.

The chain links TRBV3-1 to TRBJ1-4; no firm D call. Germline V CDR1 and CDR2: LGHDT, YNNKEL (reference sequence). This CDR3 comprises 15 residues. Trimming pared 0 bases from V and 3 bases from J, leaving 8 bases between. The CDR3 bases are TGTGCCAGCAGCCAAGATGGCAGTTCTAATGAAAAACTGTTTTTT. This codes for CASSQDGSSNEKLFF.

This clonotype came up many times. This rearrangement joins TRBV11-2 to TRBJ2-1; 11 positions agree with TRBD2. Per the germline V gene, CDR1 is SGHAT and CDR2 is FQNNGV. Unmatched junction bases numbered 9, after V lost 2 bases and J lost 3 bases. The CDR3 has 18 amino acids. CDR3 in DNA: TGTGCCAGCAGCTTACGCCAAAGCGGGACTAGCGGCTACAATGAGCAGTTCTTC. As protein: CASSLRQSGTSGYNEQFF.

This clonotype was observed a few times. The chain carries TRBV7-2 and TRBJ2-2; 9 positions match TRBD1. V was pared by 3 bases and J by 7 bases, with 6 bases of the junction left unmatched. CDR3 size: 15 residues. Germline CDR1 is SGHTA and CDR2 is FQGNSA. CDR3 sequence reads: CASSFRDRVIGELFF. For the CDR3, the DNA is TGTGCCAGCAGCTTCCGGGACAGGGTCATCGGGGAGCTGTTTTTT.

The genes are TRBV6-5 and TRBJ2-7; D is uncertain. The ends were cut back, 0 bases at V and 4 bases at J, with 16 bases in the middle. The CDR3 is 16 residues long. CDR1 and CDR2 (germline): MNHEY, SVGAGI. CDR3 sequence reads: CASSYSFSALVYEQYF. The CDR3, as DNA: TGTGCCAGCAGTTACTCGTTTTCAGCGCTCGTTTACGAGCAGTACTTC.

This rearrangement joins TRBV4-1 to TRBJ1-3; D not resolved. Per the germline V gene, CDR1 is MGHRA and CDR2 is YSYEKL. The CDR3 consists of 17 residues. Trimming stripped 4 bases from V and 0 bases from J, with 16 bases between. For the CDR3, the DNA is TGCGCCAGCAGCCTTCCGACGGCTACTTCCTCTGGAAACACCATATATTTT. This sequence encodes CASSLPTATSSGNTIYF.

A few counts support this clonotype. The J gene is TRBJ1-2, the V gene TRBV4-2; D ambiguous. Between the trimmed V and J ends, which lost 4 bases and 7 bases, there was a span of 19 bases. The germline CDR1 and CDR2 sequences are LGHNA and YNFKEQ. The CDR3 has 15 amino acids. Here the CDR3 DNA reads TGTGCCAGCAGCCCACTTGGAGGAAGTTATAGTGGCTACACCTTC. Protein sequence: CASSPLGGSYSGYTF.

This clonotype has at least ten counts. The chain links TRBV7-2 to TRBJ1-5; no clear D gene. V was pared by 1 base and J by 2 bases, with 6 bases between. The CDR3 loop spans 14 amino acids. Germline-derived CDR1 and CDR2 are SGHTA and FQGNSA. Here the CDR3 DNA reads TGTGCCAGCAGCTTAGGGTCCCGCAATCAGCCCCAGCATTTT. Protein sequence: CASSLGSRNQPQHF. The whole variable domain, filled in from reference TRBV7-2 and TRBJ1-5, reads GAGVSQSPSNKVTEKGKDVELRCDPISGHTALYWYRQSLGQGLEFLIYFQGNSAPDKSGLPSDRFSAERTGGSVSTLTIQRTQQEDSAVYLCASSLGSRNQPQHFGDGTRLSIL.

This clonotype was seen many times. This chain connects TRBV7-6 to TRBJ1-1; the match to TRBD1 covers 11 bases. The CDR3 totals 15 residues. V lost 5 bases, J lost 4 bases, and 6 bases stayed unmatched. Germline CDR1 SGHVS, CDR2 FNYEAQ. The DNA of the CDR3 is TGTGCCAGCAGCACGGACAGGGGGCGGTTCACTGAAGCTTTCTTT. It codes for CASSTDRGRFTEAFF.

This clonotype was picked up many times. J is TRBJ2-4 and V is TRBV7-2; no reliable D call. Trimming removed 1 base at V and 0 bases at J, with 7 bases between. In germline, CDR1 is SGHTA, CDR2 FQGNSA. There are 15 residues in the CDR3. The CDR3 region has the DNA TGTGCCAGCAGCTTAGTACCCGGAGCCAAAAACATTCAGTACTTC. Encoded protein: CASSLVPGAKNIQYF.

V is TRBV4-1 and J is TRBJ2-6; 11 bases match TRBD2. The V segment lost 8 bases and the J segment 2 bases; nucleotides outside the gene matches: 5. The CDR3 contains 16 residues. CDR1 MGHRA and CDR2 YSYEKL come from the germline V gene. The CDR3 spells CASGTSGSPGANVLTF. The CDR3, as DNA: TGCGCCAGCGGAACTAGCGGGAGCCCTGGGGCCAACGTCCTGACTTTC.

The chain carries TRBV19 and TRBJ1-1; 8 nucleotides align to TRBD1. The germline gives CDR1 LNHDA, CDR2 SQIVND (reference sequence). The V and J ends lost 6 bases and 4 bases, in that order; junction bases with no gene match: 7. The CDR3 has 14 residues. The CDR3 DNA is TGTGCCAGTAGCCTGGACAGGGATAGCACTGAAGCTTTCTTT. This sequence encodes CASSLDRDSTEAFF.

The gene calls are TRBV3-1 and TRBJ2-7, with D unclear. This CDR3 has 12 amino acids. Trimming took 4 bases from V and 6 from J, leaving 10 bases between them. Germline V lookup: CDR1 LGHDT, CDR2 YNNKEL (reference sequence). CDR3 DNA: TGTGCCAGCAGCCTTTCCGTAAGCGAGCAGTACTTC. Protein: CASSLSVSEQYF.

The chain couples TRBV27 to TRBJ2-3, with 9 positions matching TRBD2. The CDR3 has 15 amino acids. Germline loops: CDR1 MNHEY, CDR2 SMNVEV (reference sequence). The V segment lost 10 bases and the J segment 4 bases; nucleotides outside the gene matches: 12. CDR3 in amino acids: CATKQDSGSSDTQYF. CDR3 nucleotide sequence: TGTGCCACCAAACAGGATAGCGGGAGCTCAGATACGCAGTATTTT.

This clonotype came up many times. The rearrangement links TRBV7-2 to TRBJ2-7; D may be TRBD1 (5 bases). V lost 1 base and J 1 base, leaving 8 bases between the germline ends. Germline V gene lookup returns CDR1 SGHTA and CDR2 FQGNSA. The CDR3 is made up of 14 amino acids. The CDR3 loop reads CASSLVPGSYEQYF. Written as DNA, the CDR3 is TGTGCCAGCAGCTTAGTCCCAGGGTCCTACGAGCAGTACTTC.

This chain uses TRBV28 with TRBJ2-7; D remains ambiguous. The CDR3 runs 16 residues. CDR1 and CDR2 (germline): MDHEN, SYDVKM. V dropped 4 bases and J dropped 3 bases, with 19 bases sitting between them. Here the CDR3 DNA reads TGTGCCAGCAGTTCCTTTGAGGCCCGGGCGGTCTACGAGCAGTACTTC. Its protein is CASSSFEARAVYEQYF.

This clonotype was picked up a small number of times. The chain carries TRBV6-5 and TRBJ2-1; tentatively, D is TRBD2 (6 bases). Trimming cost V 0 bases and J 9 bases, with 18 bases left between them. The CDR3 runs to 16 residues. Germline CDR1 and CDR2: MNHEY and SVGAGI. CDR3 sequence: CASSYSSHGSASEQFF. Here the CDR3 DNA reads TGTGCCAGCAGTTACTCGAGTCACGGGAGTGCGAGTGAGCAGTTCTTC.

This clonotype came up many times. J is TRBJ2-6 and V is TRBV7-9; D may be TRBD1 (6 bases). This CDR3 contains 15 residues. Germline V lookup: CDR1 SEHNR, CDR2 FQNEAQ (reference sequence). V gave up 7 bases and J gave up 4 bases, with 14 bases separating them. CDR3 sequence: CASTQRGRGANVLTF. DNA of the CDR3: TGTGCCAGCACCCAAAGGGGGAGAGGGGCCAACGTCCTGACTTTC.

This clonotype was seen a few times. J is TRBJ1-1 and V is TRBV7-9; D may be TRBD1 (6 bases). Germline CDR1 and CDR2: SEHNR and FQNEAQ (reference sequence). The CDR3 sequence is 13 residues long. V was shortened by 3 bases and J by 6 bases, with 11 bases between the two germline ends. The CDR3 protein is CASSFPRGAEAFF. In DNA, the CDR3 is TGTGCCAGCAGCTTCCCGAGGGGGGCTGAAGCTTTCTTT.